This record covers a single TCR beta chain. The sample comes from a study of technical replicates of blood from a handful of donors. Profiling relied on immunoSEQ multiplex PCR, and the TCRdb table lists in-frame clones only, not all of them. The data contain roughly 70,000 clones, just under 95% of them seen just once; the ten biggest clones take up about 0.4%. The sequenced sample consisted of T cells isolated from PBMCs. The TCR comes from a human donor in good health.

The CDR3 sequence: CASSQDPAGGNTGELFF. The CDR3 nucleotides are TGCGCCAGCAGCCAAGATCCAGCCGGAGGGAACACCGGGGAGCTGTTTTTT. This chain links TRBV4-1 with TRBJ2-2; TRBD2 might be the D (5 bases). CDR1 MGHRA and CDR2 YSYEKL come from the germline V gene. V shed 0 bases and J shed 1 base, with 12 bases lying between them. The CDR3 sequence is 17 residues long.